Described below is a single TCR beta chain sequence and its context. Responders (roughly 200,000, CFSE-labeled) were co-plated with roughly 200,000 irradiated, violet-dye-labeled stimulators. The data stem from a study of graft-versus-host responses after intestinal transplantation. Study summary: All recipients were given anti-thymocyte globulin induction, and tacrolimus and steroids were then administered for about three years. Study-wide findings and caveats: GvH clones were identified in recipient marrow, with some first appearing in ileum or blood.

Sequencing used immunoSEQ multiplex PCR; TCRdb keeps in-frame clones, though not all of them. This table has 13,000 to 15,000 clones, roughly two fifths appearing once. The sequence came from a human patient who received an intestinal transplant. The material was alloreactive CD8+ T cells from a mixed lymphocyte reaction culture, obtained before intestinal transplant. Subset described: CFSE-low proliferating T cells sorted from approximately 6-day pre-transplant mixed lymphocyte reaction (GvH or HvG direction).

The CDR3 spells CASSDKIAGEADTQYF. Here the CDR3 DNA reads TGCGCCAGCAGTGACAAAATAGCGGGGGAGGCAGATACGCAGTATTTT. This sequence joins TRBV10-2 and TRBJ2-3; 9 bases map to TRBD2. V dropped 3 bases and J dropped 4; count of bases not matched to a gene: 8. This CDR3 comprises 16 residues. The germline V gene encodes CDR1 WSHSY and CDR2 SAAADI.